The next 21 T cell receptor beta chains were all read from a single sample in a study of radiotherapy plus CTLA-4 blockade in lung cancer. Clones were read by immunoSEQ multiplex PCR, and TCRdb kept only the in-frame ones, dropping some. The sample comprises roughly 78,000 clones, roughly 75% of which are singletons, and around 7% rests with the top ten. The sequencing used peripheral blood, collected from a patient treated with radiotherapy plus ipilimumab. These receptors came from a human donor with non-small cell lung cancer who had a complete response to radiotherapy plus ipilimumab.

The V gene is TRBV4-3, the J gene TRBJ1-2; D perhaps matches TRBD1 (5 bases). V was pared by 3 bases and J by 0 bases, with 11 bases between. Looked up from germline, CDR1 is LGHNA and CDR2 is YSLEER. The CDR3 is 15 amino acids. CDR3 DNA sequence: TGCGCCAGCAGCCAGGCGACAGCTTCTAACTATGGCTACACCTTC. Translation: CASSQATASNYGYTF.

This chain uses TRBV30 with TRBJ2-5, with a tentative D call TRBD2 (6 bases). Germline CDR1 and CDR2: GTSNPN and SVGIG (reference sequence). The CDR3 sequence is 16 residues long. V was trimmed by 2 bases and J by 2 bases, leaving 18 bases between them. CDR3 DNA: TGTGCCTGGAGTCCTAGGAAGGGAGGAACTCAAGAGACCCAGTACTTC. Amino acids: CAWSPRKGGTQETQYF.

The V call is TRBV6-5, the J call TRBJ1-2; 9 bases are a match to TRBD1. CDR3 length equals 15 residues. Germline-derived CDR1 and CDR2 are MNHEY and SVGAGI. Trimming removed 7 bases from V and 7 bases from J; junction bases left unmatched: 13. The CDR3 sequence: CASMEGGQGLGGYTF. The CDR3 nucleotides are TGTGCCAGCATGGAGGGTGGACAGGGGCTTGGTGGCTACACCTTC.

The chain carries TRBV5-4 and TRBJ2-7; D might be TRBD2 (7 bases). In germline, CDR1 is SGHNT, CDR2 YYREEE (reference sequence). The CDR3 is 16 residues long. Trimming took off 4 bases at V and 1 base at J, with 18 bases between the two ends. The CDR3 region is CASSRLARGGSYEQYF. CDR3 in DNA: TGTGCCAGCAGCAGACTAGCAAGGGGGGGGTCCTACGAGCAGTACTTC.

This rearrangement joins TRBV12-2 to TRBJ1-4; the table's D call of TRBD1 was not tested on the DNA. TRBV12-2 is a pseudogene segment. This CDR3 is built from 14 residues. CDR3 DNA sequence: TGTGCAAGTCGCTTAGGCAGGGCGGATGAAAAACTGTTTTTT. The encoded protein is CASRLGRADEKLFF.

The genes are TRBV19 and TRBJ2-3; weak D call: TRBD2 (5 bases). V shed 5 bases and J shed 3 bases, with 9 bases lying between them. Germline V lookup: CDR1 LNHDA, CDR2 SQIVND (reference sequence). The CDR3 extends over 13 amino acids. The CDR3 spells CASSELDTDTQYF. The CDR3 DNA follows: TGTGCCAGTAGTGAACTAGATACAGATACGCAGTATTTT.

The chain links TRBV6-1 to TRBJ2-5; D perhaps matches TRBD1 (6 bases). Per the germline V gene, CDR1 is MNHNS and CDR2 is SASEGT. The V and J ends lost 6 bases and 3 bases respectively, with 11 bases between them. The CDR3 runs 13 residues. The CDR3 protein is CASSTGNKETQYF. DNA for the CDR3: TGTGCCAGCAGCACAGGGAACAAAGAGACCCAGTACTTC.

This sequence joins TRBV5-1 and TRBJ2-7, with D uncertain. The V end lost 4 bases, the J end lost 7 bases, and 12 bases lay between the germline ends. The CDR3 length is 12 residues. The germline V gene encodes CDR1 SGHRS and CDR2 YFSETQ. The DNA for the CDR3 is TGCGCCAGCAGCCGTGATAGGGTGGAGCAGTACTTC. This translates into CASSRDRVEQYF.

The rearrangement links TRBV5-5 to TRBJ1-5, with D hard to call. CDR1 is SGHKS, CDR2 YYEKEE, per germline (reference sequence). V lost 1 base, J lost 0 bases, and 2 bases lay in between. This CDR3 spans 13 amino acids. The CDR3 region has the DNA TGTGCCAGCAGCTTGTTTAGCAATCAGCCCCAGCATTTT. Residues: CASSLFSNQPQHF.

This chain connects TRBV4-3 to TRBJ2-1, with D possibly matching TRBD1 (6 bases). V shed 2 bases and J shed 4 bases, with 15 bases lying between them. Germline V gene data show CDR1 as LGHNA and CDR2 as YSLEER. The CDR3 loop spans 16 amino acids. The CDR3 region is CASSQSQGTQYNEQFF. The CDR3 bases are TGCGCCAGCAGCCAATCACAGGGAACCCAGTACAATGAGCAGTTCTTC.

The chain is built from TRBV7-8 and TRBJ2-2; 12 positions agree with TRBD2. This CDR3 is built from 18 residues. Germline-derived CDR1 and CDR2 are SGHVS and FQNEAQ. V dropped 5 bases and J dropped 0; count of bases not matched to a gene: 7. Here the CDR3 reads CASSPRASGGANTGELFF. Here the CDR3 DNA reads TGTGCCAGCAGCCCCCGGGCTAGCGGGGGGGCGAACACCGGGGAGCTGTTTTTT.

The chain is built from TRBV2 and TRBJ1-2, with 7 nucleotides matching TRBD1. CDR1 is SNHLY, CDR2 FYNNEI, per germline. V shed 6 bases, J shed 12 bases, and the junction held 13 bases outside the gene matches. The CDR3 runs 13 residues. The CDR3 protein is CASRELTGEGHTF. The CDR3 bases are TGTGCCAGCAGAGAATTAACAGGGGAAGGCCACACCTTC. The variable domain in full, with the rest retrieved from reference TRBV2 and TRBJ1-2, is EPEVTQTPSHQVTQMGQEVILRCVPISNHLYFYWYRQILGQKVEFLVSFYNNEISEKSEIFDDQFSVERPDGSNFTLKIRSTKLEDSAMYFCASRELTGEGHTFGSGTRLTVV.

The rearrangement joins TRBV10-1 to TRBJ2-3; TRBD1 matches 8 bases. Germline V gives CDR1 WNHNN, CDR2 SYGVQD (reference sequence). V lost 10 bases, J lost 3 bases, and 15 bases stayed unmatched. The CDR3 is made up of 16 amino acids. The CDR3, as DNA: TGCGCCACCTTGTGCGTCGAGGGACAGGCAACAGATACGCAGTATTTT. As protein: CATLCVEGQATDTQYF.

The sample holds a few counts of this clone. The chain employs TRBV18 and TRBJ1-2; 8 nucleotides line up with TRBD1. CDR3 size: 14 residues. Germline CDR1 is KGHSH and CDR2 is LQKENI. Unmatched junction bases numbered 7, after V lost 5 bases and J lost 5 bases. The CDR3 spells CASSAERTGYGYTF. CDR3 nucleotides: TGTGCCAGCTCAGCAGAGAGGACAGGGTATGGCTACACCTTC. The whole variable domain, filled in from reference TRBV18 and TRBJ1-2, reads NAGVMQNPRHLVRRRGQEARLRCSPMKGHSHVYWYRQLPEEGLKFMVYLQKENIIDESGMPKERFSAEFPKEGPSILRIQQVVRGDSAAYFCASSAERTGYGYTFGSGTRLTVV.

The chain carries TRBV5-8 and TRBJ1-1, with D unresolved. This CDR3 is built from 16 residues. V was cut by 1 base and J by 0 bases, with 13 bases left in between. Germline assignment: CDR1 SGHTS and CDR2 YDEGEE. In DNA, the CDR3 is TGTGCCAGCAGCTTGCGGGTCAAGCTCATGAACACTGAAGCTTTCTTT. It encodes CASSLRVKLMNTEAFF.

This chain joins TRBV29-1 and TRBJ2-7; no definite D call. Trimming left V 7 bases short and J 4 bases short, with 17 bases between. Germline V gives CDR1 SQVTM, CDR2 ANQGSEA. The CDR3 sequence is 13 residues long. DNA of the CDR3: TGCAGCGGCCGACTGGCGGATACTTACGAGCAGTACTTC. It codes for CSGRLADTYEQYF.

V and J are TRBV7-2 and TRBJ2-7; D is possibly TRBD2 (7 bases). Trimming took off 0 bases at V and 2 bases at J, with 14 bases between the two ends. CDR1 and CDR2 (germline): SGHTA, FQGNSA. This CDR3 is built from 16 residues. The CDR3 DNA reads TGTGCCAGCAGCTTAGCGGGGGGGCTAGCGGCCTACGAGCAGTACTTC. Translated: CASSLAGGLAAYEQYF.

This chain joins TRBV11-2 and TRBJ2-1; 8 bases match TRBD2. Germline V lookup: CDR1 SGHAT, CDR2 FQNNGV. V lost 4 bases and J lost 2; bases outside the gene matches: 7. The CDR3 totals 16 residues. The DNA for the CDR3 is TGTGCCAGCAGCTACTCCGGGACTAGGACCTACAATGAGCAGTTCTTC. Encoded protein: CASSYSGTRTYNEQFF.

The CDR3 DNA sequence: TGTGCCAGCAGTTTATCGACCTATAATTCACCCCTCCACTTT. This encodes CASSLSTYNSPLHF. The chain employs TRBV27 and TRBJ1-6; D gene ambiguous. The CDR3 has 14 residues. V lost 0 bases to trimming and J lost 2 bases, with 2 bases between them. Germline V gene data show CDR1 as MNHEY and CDR2 as SMNVEV (reference sequence).

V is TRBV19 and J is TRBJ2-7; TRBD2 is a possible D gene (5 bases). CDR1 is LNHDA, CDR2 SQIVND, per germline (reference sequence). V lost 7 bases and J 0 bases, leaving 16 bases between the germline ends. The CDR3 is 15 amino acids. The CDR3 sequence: CASTPDSPSSYEQYV. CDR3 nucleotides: TGTGCCAGTACCCCGGACTCTCCGAGCTCCTACGAGCAGTACGTC.

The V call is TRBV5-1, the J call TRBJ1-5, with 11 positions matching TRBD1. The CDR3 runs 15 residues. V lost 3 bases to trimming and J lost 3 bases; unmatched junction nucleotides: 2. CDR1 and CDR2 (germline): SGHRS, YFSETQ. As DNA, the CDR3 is TGCGCCAGCAGCTCGGGACAGGGGGACAATCAGCCCCAGCATTTT. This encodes CASSSGQGDNQPQHF.